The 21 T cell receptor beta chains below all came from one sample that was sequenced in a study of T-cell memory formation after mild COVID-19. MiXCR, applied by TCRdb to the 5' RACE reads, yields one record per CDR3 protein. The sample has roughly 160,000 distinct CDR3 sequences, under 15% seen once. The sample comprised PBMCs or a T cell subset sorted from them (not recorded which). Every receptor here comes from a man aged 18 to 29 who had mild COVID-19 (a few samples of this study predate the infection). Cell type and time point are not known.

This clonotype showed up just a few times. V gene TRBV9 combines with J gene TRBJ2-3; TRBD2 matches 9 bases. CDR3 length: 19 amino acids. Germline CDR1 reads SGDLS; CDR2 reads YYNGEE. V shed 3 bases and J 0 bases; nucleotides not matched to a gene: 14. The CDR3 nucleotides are TGTGCCAGCAGCGCACCACTAGCGGGCGTCCTTTTTAGCACAGATACGCAGTATTTT. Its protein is CASSAPLAGVLFSTDTQYF.

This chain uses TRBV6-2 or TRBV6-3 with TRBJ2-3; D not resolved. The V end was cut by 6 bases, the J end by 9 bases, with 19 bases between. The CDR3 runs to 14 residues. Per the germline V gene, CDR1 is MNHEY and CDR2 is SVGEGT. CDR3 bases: TGTGCCAGCAGACCTCACCGCGTTGAATGGACGCAGTATTTT. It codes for CASRPHRVEWTQYF.

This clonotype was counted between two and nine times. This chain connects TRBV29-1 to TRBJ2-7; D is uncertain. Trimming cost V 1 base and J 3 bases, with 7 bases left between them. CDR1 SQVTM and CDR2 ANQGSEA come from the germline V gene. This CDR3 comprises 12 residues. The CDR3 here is CSVEGLNYEQYV. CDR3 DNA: TGCAGCGTTGAAGGTCTGAACTACGAGCAGTACGTC.

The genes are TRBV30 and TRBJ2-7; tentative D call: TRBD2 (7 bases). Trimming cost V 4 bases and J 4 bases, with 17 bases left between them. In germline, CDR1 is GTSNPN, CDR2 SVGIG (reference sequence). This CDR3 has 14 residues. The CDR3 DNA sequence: TGTGCCTGGACCGGGAGGAACAGGGAGTACGAGCAGTACTTC. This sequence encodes CAWTGRNREYEQYF.

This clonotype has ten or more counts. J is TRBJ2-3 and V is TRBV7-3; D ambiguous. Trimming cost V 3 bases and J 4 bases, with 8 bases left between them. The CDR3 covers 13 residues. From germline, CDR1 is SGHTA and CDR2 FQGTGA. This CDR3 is CASSFAGADTQYF. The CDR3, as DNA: TGTGCCAGCAGCTTTGCTGGGGCAGATACGCAGTATTTT.

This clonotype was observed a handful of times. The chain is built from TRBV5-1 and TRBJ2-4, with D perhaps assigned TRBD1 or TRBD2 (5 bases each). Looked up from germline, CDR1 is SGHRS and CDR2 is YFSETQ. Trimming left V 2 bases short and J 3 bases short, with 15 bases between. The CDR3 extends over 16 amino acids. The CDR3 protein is CASSFAGAGVKNIQYF. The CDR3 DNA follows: TGCGCCAGCAGCTTTGCCGGGGCTGGGGTCAAAAACATTCAGTACTTC.

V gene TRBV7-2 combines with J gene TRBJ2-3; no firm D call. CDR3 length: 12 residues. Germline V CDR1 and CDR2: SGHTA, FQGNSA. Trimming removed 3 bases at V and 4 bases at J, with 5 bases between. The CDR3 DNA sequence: TGTGCCAGCAGCTTCGGGCCAGATACGCAGTATTTT. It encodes CASSFGPDTQYF. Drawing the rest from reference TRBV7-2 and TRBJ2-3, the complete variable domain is GAGVSQSPSNKVTEKGKDVELRCDPISGHTALYWYRQSLGQGLEFLIYFQGNSAPDKSGLPSDRFSAERTGGSVSTLTIQRTQQEDSAVYLCASSFGPDTQYFGPGTRLTVL.

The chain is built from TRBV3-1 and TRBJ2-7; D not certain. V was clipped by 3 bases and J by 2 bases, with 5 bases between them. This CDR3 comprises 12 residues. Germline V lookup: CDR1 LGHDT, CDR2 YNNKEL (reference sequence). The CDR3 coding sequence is TGTGCCAGCAGCCAGCTCACCTACGAGCAGTACTTC. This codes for CASSQLTYEQYF.

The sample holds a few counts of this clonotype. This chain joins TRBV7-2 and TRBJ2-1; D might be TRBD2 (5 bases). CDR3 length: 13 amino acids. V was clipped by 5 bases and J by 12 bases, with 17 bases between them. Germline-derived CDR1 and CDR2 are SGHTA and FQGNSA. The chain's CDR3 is CASSPFTSSVQFF. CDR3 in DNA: TGTGCCAGCAGCCCCTTTACTAGTTCTGTGCAGTTCTTC. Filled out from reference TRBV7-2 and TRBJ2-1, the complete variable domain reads GAGVSQSPSNKVTEKGKDVELRCDPISGHTALYWYRQSLGQGLEFLIYFQGNSAPDKSGLPSDRFSAERTGGSVSTLTIQRTQQEDSAVYLCASSPFTSSVQFFGPGTRLTVL.

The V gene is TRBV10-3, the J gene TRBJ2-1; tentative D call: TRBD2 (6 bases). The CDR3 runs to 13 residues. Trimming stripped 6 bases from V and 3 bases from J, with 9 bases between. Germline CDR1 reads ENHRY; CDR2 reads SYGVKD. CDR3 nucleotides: TGTGCCATCAGGCTAGCGAACTACAATGAGCAGTTCTTC. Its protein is CAIRLANYNEQFF.

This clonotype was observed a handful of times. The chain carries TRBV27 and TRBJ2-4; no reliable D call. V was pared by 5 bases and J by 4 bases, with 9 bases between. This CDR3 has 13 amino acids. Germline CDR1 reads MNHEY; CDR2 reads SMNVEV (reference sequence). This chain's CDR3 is CASSPEDKNIQYF. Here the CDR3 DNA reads TGTGCCAGCAGTCCTGAGGATAAAAACATTCAGTACTTC.

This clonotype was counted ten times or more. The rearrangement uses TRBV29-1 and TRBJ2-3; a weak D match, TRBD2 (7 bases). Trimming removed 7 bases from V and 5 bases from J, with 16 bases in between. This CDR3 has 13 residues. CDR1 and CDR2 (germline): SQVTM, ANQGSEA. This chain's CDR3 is CSALTRGGDTQYF. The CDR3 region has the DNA TGCAGCGCTCTGACGAGGGGGGGAGATACGCAGTATTTT.

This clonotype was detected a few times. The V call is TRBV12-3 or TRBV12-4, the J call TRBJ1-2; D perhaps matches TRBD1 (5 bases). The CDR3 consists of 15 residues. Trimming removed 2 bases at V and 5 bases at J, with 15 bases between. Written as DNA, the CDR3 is TGTGCCAGCAGTTTATCCACGGGGGTTCGGTATGGCTACACCTTC. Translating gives CASSLSTGVRYGYTF.

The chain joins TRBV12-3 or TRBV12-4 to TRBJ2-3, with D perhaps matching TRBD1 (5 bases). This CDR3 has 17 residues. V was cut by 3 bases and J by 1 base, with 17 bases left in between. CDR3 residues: CASSLFSTGGGTDTQYF. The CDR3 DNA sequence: TGTGCCAGCAGTTTGTTCAGTACAGGTGGGGGCACAGATACGCAGTATTTT.

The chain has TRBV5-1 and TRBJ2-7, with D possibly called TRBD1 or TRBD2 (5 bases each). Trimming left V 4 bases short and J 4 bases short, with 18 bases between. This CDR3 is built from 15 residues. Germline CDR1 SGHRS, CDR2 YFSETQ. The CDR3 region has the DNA TGCGCCAGCAGCCCGGGACCCCTCATCACGTACGAGCAGTACTTC. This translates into CASSPGPLITYEQYF.

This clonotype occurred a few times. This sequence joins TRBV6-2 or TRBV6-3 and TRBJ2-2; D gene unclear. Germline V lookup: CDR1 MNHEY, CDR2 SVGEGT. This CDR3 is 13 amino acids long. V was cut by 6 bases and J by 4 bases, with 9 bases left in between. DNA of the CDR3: TGTGCCAGCAGACCCTGGGGCACCGGGGAGCTGTTTTTT. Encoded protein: CASRPWGTGELFF.

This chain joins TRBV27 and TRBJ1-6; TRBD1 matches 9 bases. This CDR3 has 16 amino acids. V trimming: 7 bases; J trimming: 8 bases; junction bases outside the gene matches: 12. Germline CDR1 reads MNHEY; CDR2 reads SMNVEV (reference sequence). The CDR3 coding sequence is TGTGCCAGCAACCCTAACCCGGGACAGGGACATTCACCCCTCCACTTT. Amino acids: CASNPNPGQGHSPLHF.

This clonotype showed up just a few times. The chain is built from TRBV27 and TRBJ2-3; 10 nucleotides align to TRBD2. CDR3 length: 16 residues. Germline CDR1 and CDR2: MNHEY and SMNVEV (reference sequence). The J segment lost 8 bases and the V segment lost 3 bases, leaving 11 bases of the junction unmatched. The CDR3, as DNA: TGTGCCAGCAGTTTCGGGGTAGCGGGGGGATTCGGTACGCAGTATTTT. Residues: CASSFGVAGGFGTQYF.

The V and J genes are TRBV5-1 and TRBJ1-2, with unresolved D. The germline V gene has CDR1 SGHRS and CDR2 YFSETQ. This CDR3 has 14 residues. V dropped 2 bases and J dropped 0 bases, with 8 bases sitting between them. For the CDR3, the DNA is TGCGCCAGCAGCTTTTCTGGTACTAACTATGGCTACACCTTC. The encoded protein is CASSFSGTNYGYTF.

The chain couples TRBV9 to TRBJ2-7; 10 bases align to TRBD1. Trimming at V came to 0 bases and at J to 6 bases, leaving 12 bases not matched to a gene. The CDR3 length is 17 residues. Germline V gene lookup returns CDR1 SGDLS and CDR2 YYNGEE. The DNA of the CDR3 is TGTGCCAGCAGCGTAGGGATGGGACAGGGGCTTCCTGGCGAGCAGTACTTC. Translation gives CASSVGMGQGLPGEQYF.

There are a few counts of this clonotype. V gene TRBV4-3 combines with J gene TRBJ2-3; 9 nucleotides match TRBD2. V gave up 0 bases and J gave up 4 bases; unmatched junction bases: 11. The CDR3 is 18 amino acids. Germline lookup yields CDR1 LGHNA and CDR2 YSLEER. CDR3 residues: CASSQEGRGGAAADTQYF. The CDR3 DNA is TGCGCCAGCAGCCAAGAGGGGCGCGGGGGGGCCGCGGCAGATACGCAGTATTTT.